This entry lists 21 T cell receptor beta chains sequenced from one sample in a study of T cell responses to AZD1222 COVID-19 vaccine. Clones were read by immunoSEQ multiplex PCR, and TCRdb kept only the in-frame ones, dropping some. The repertoire consists of approximately 130,000 clones, with 92% occurring once and the leading ten covering 1.1%. The source material was peripheral blood, sampled on day 0 of AZD1222 vaccination. These receptor sequences come from an adult in good health.

The chain has TRBV27 and TRBJ1-2; D gene uncertain. The CDR3 is 14 amino acids. V was shortened by 0 bases and J by 2 bases, with 7 bases between the two germline ends. Germline V gene lookup returns CDR1 MNHEY and CDR2 SMNVEV (reference sequence). The CDR3 is CASSLSNLNYGYTF. CDR3 in DNA: TGTGCCAGCAGTTTATCGAATTTAAACTATGGCTACACCTTC.

This clone has just a few counts. This sequence joins TRBV6-5 and TRBJ2-7; a possible D gene is TRBD2 (5 bases). Germline V gene sequence: CDR1 MNHEY, CDR2 SVGAGI. This CDR3 region has 14 residues. The germline V and J ends were trimmed by 5 bases and 2 bases, with 13 bases remaining between them. CDR3 residues: CASSQDSMAYEQYF. The CDR3 DNA sequence: TGTGCCAGCAGTCAGGACTCGATGGCCTACGAGCAGTACTTC.

The chain is built from TRBV9 and TRBJ2-2; D is perhaps TRBD1 (6 bases). Germline V gene lookup returns CDR1 SGDLS and CDR2 YYNGEE. This CDR3 is built from 14 residues. Between the trimmed V and J ends, which lost 2 bases and 8 bases, there was a span of 13 bases. For the CDR3, the DNA is TGTGCCAGCAGCGTTTCTACAGGGTTGGGGGAGCTGTTTTTT. Translated: CASSVSTGLGELFF.

The chain's CDR3 is CASSLDRTTEAFF. The CDR3, as DNA: TGTGCCAGCAGCCTCGACAGGACGACTGAAGCTTTCTTT. The rearrangement links TRBV3-1 (or the pseudogene TRBV3-2) to TRBJ1-1; D perhaps matches TRBD1 (6 bases). The ends were cut back, 4 bases at V and 5 bases at J, with 11 bases in the middle. Germline loops: CDR1 LGHDT, CDR2 YNNKEL (reference sequence). The CDR3 contains 13 residues.

The rearrangement joins TRBV25-1 to TRBJ2-7, with a possible D match to TRBD1 (7 bases). The CDR3 spans 15 residues. Germline V gene lookup returns CDR1 MGHDK and CDR2 SYGVNS. Trimming pared 5 bases from V and 1 base from J, leaving 15 bases between. DNA of the CDR3: TGTGCCAGCAGTTTTGGAGGGGGCGGATCCTACGAGCAGTACTTC. Amino acids: CASSFGGGGSYEQYF.

The genes are TRBV6-2 or TRBV6-3 and TRBJ2-5, with TRBD2 matching 14 bases. The CDR3 has 16 amino acids. Per the germline V gene, CDR1 is MNHEY and CDR2 is SVGEGT. V lost 6 bases and J lost 4; bases outside the gene matches: 7. Here the CDR3 reads CASSRLAGGFGETQYF. The CDR3 nucleotides are TGTGCCAGCAGCCGACTAGCGGGAGGGTTTGGAGAGACCCAGTACTTC.

The V and J genes are TRBV10-1 and TRBJ1-6, with 11 positions matching TRBD1. Losses at the gene ends were 7 bases for V and 0 bases for J; bases not matched to a gene: 20. This CDR3 region has 22 residues. Germline V gene sequence: CDR1 WNHNN, CDR2 SYGVQD (reference sequence). This CDR3 is CASITYSRTGGQRSSYNSPLHF. The CDR3 DNA sequence: TGCGCCAGCATCACATATTCCAGGACAGGGGGCCAAAGGAGCTCCTATAATTCACCCCTCCACTTT.

As DNA, the CDR3 is TGTGCCAGCAGCCAACAGGCTAGCGGGGAAAACATTCAGTACTTC. Protein: CASSQQASGENIQYF. The chain links TRBV3-1 (or the pseudogene TRBV3-2) to TRBJ2-4; TRBD2 aligns across 9 bases. Germline CDR1 reads LGHDT; CDR2 reads YNNKEL (reference sequence). The CDR3 sequence is 15 residues long. V shed 2 bases and J 5 bases; nucleotides not matched to a gene: 4.

This clone was picked up one time. The CDR3 bases are TGCGCCAGCAGCTTGGGGTGGGACCCCAGCGTCTCCTACGAGCAGTACTTC. Its protein is CASSLGWDPSVSYEQYF. The chain joins TRBV5-1 to TRBJ2-7; D tentatively reads TRBD1 or TRBD2 (5 bases each). CDR3 length equals 17 residues. The germline V gene encodes CDR1 SGHRS and CDR2 YFSETQ. The germline V and J ends were trimmed by 0 bases and 0 bases, with 16 bases remaining between them.

The chain joins TRBV30 to TRBJ1-2; possibly TRBD1 for D (5 bases). The germline gives CDR1 GTSNPN, CDR2 SVGIG (reference sequence). The CDR3 runs to 15 residues. V was pared by 3 bases and J by 4 bases, with 18 bases between. The DNA of the CDR3 is TGTGCCTGGAGCGAAAAGGGGCCACAAGGCTATGGCTACACCTTC. Translation: CAWSEKGPQGYGYTF.

V usage is TRBV5-1 and J usage is TRBJ2-1; 13 nucleotides align to TRBD2. Germline V gene lookup returns CDR1 SGHRS and CDR2 YFSETQ. CDR3 length: 17 amino acids. Trimming removed 0 bases from V and 7 bases from J; junction bases left unmatched: 7. The CDR3 loop is CASSLEGLAGVTNEQFF. CDR3 in DNA: TGCGCCAGCAGCTTGGAAGGACTAGCGGGAGTAACAAATGAGCAGTTCTTC.

The chain is built from TRBV5-5 and TRBJ1-2; unclear D gene. The CDR3 consists of 13 residues. Trimming took 1 base from V and 7 from J, leaving 11 bases between them. Germline-derived CDR1 and CDR2 are SGHKS and YYEKEE (reference sequence). CDR3 residues: CASSLSGFGGYTF. The CDR3 nucleotides are TGTGCCAGCAGCTTGTCGGGATTTGGTGGCTACACCTTC.

The chain uses TRBV29-1 and TRBJ2-2, with 10 bases lining up with TRBD2. From germline, CDR1 is SQVTM and CDR2 ANQGSEA. The V segment lost 3 bases and the J segment 0 bases; nucleotides outside the gene matches: 7. This CDR3 region has 17 residues. CDR3 DNA: TGCAGCGTTGAGTTCCTAGCGGGGGAGTCGAACACCGGGGAGCTGTTTTTT. It encodes CSVEFLAGESNTGELFF.

The chain combines TRBV30 with TRBJ1-1; TRBD1 might be the D (6 bases). CDR3 length equals 14 residues. Germline CDR1 reads GTSNPN; CDR2 reads SVGIG (reference sequence). The V end lost 2 bases, the J end lost 5 bases, and 15 bases lay between the germline ends. The CDR3 coding sequence is TGTGCCTGGAGTTTAAACAGGGTGGGTACTGAAGCTTTCTTT. It specifies CAWSLNRVGTEAFF.

The chain couples TRBV9 to TRBJ1-3; D is undetermined. V dropped 4 bases and J dropped 3 bases, with 8 bases sitting between them. The V gene's germline CDR1 is SGDLS and CDR2 YYNGEE. The CDR3 length is 13 residues. CDR3 protein: CASSFQDGNTIYF. The CDR3 bases are TGTGCCAGCAGCTTCCAGGATGGAAACACCATATATTTT.

The gene calls are TRBV7-9 and TRBJ2-2; D is ambiguous. Trimming left V 2 bases short and J 6 bases short, with 7 bases between. CDR1 is SEHNR and CDR2 is FQNEAQ in the germline V gene (reference sequence). This CDR3 region has 13 residues. The chain's CDR3 is CASSLTASGELFF. For the CDR3, the DNA is TGTGCCAGCAGCTTAACGGCCTCCGGGGAGCTGTTTTTT. The full variable domain, its missing parts supplied by reference TRBV7-9 and TRBJ2-2, is DTGVSQNPRHKITKRGQNVTFRCDPISEHNRLYWYRQTLGQGPEFLTYFQNEAQLEKSRLLSDRFSAERPKGSFSTLEIQRTEQGDSAMYLCASSLTASGELFFGEGSRLTVL.

The V gene is TRBV5-1, the J gene TRBJ1-2, with 10 bases identical to TRBD1. J was trimmed by 5 bases and V by 0 bases; bases with no gene match: 7. This CDR3 is 16 amino acids long. Germline loops: CDR1 SGHRS, CDR2 YFSETQ. The CDR3: CASSLGSTGGAYGYTF. In DNA form, the CDR3 reads TGCGCCAGCAGCTTGGGTTCGACAGGGGGCGCGTATGGCTACACCTTC.

This clone was seen a handful of times. In the same sample, other DNA sequences code for this CDR3. V and J are TRBV9 and TRBJ1-1; D call uncertain. The CDR3 spans 13 residues. Trimming stripped 0 bases from V and 5 bases from J, with 8 bases between. The germline CDR1 and CDR2 sequences are SGDLS and YYNGEE. The CDR3 loop reads CASSVGGRTEAFF. The CDR3 nucleotides read TGTGCCAGCAGCGTAGGGGGTAGGACTGAAGCTTTCTTT.

This chain joins TRBV2 and TRBJ1-1; D is unclear. Trimming stripped 7 bases from V and 5 bases from J, with 14 bases between. This CDR3 contains 13 residues. Germline CDR1 SNHLY, CDR2 FYNNEI. As DNA, the CDR3 is TGTGCCAGCAACCCAGGTTATCGGACTGAAGCTTTCTTT. This translates into CASNPGYRTEAFF.

This chain links TRBV5-3 with TRBJ1-3, with D tentatively TRBD1 (6 bases). TRBV5-3 is an ORF, and what it does is uncertain. CDR3 length: 15 amino acids. Trimming cost V 4 bases and J 2 bases, with 13 bases left between them. Here the CDR3 reads CARSTDSVTGNTIYF. The CDR3 DNA reads TGTGCCAGAAGCACGGACAGTGTTACTGGAAACACCATATATTTT.

The rearrangement links TRBV7-2 to TRBJ2-1; unclear D gene. Germline values: CDR1 SGHTA, CDR2 FQGNSA. The CDR3 consists of 14 residues. V was shortened by 5 bases and J by 7 bases, with 15 bases between the two germline ends. The chain's CDR3 is CASSLLGWSNEQFF. In nucleotides, the CDR3 is TGTGCCAGCAGCCTCCTGGGCTGGAGTAATGAGCAGTTCTTC.